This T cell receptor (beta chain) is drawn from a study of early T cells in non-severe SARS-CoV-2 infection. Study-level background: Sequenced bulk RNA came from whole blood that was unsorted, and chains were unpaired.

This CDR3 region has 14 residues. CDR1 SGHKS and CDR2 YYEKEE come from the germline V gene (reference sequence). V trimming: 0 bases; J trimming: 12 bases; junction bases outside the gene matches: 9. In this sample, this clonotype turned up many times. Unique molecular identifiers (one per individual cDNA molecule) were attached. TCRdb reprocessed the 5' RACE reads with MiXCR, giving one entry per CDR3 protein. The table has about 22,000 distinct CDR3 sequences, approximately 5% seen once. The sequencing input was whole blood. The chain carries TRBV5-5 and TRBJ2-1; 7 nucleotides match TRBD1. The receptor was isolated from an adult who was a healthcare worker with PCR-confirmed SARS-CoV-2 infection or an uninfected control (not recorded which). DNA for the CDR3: TGTGCCAGCAGCTTGGGAGGGACAGCCCGAGGGCAGTTCTTC. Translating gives CASSLGGTARGQFF. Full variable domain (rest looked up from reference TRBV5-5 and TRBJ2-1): DAGVTQSPTHLIKTRGQQVTLRCSPISGHKSVSWYQQVLGQGPQFIFQYYEKEERGRGNFPDRFSARQFPNYSSELNVNALLLGDSALYLCASSLGGTARGQFFGPGTRLTVL.